This T cell receptor (beta chain) stems from a study of blood T cell repertoires in COVID-19. Study background: The United States, Italy and Spain provided the acute and convalescent COVID-19 samples.

Some clones are missing from TCRdb's copy, which holds only in-frame ones; the method was immunoSEQ multiplex PCR. The sample carries roughly 130,000 clones, roughly 83% recorded once. The CDR3 consists of 14 residues. The V gene's germline CDR1 is LNHNV and CDR2 YYDKDF (reference sequence). V lost 3 bases and J 2 bases, leaving 11 bases between the germline ends. Participants came from about two dozen US areas, aged roughly 18 to 90 years. Cohorts were assigned according to the clinical history that participants reported. The sample was PBMCs or T cells enriched from blood (not recorded which). The sequence derives from a man aged 35 to 55 with acute COVID-19. The gene calls are TRBV15 and TRBJ2-7; D not resolved. CDR3 protein: CATSSSSGAYEQYF. CDR3 DNA: TGTGCCACCAGCAGTTCCTCCGGTGCCTACGAGCAGTACTTC.